The clone carrying this T cell receptor (beta chain) was recorded many times. Its antigen is not known. The entry originates in a study of neurological immune-mediated disorders. Points from the study as a whole: When grouped phylogenetically, the repertoires of 18 of the 34 multiple sclerosis patients fell together in one related-CDR3 cluster, which is a possible signature. The most TCR clonal expansion was seen in HTLV-1-associated myelopathy, whereas the least was seen in multiple sclerosis, below the level in healthy controls.

The authors produced cDNA by 5'RACE using 10-nucleotide random UMIs. Each CDR3 protein gets one entry after TCRdb re-called the 5' RACE reads with MiXCR. The table lists around 60,000 distinct CDR3 sequences, about 3.4% of them singletons. Trimming cost V 3 bases and J 3 bases, with 11 bases left between them. The germline CDR1 and CDR2 sequences are MDHEN and SYDVKM. The length of the CDR3 is 14 residues. The receptor comes from an older woman with multiple sclerosis. Material for sequencing was PBMCs. The chain is built from TRBV28 and TRBJ1-1; no clear D. The CDR3 spells CASSFVSGYTEAFF. CDR3 nucleotide sequence: TGTGCCAGCAGTTTCGTTTCGGGGTACACTGAAGCTTTCTTT.